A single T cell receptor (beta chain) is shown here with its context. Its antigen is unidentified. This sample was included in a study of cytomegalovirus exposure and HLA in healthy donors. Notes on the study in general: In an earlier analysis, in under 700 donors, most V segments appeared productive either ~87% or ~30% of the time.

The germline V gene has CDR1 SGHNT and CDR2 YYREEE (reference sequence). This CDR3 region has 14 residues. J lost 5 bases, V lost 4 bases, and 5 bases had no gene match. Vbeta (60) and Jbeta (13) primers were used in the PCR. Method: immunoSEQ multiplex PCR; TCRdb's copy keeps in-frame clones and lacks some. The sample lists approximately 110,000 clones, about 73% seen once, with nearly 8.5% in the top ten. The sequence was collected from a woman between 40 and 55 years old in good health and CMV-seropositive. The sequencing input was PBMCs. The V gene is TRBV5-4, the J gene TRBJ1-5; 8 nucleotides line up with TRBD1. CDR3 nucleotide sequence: TGTGCCAGCAGCGTAGACAGGGGCGATCAGCCCCAGCATTTT. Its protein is CASSVDRGDQPQHF.